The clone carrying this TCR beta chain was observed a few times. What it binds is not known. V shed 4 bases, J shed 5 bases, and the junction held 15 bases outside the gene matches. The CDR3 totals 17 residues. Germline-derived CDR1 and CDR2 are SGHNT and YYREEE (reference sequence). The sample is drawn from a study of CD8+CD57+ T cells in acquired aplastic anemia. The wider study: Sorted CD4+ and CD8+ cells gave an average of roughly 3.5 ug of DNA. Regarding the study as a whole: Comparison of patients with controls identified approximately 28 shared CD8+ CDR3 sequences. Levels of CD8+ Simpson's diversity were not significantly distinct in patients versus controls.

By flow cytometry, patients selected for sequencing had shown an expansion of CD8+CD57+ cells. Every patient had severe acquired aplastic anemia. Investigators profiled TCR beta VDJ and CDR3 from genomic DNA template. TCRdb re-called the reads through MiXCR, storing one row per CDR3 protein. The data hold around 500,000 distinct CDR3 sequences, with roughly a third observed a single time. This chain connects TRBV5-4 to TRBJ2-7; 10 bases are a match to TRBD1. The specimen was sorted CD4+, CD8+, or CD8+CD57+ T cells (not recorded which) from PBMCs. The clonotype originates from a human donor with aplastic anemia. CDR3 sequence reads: CASSLSTHRDRGHEQYF. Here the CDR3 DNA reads TGTGCCAGCAGCCTGTCCACGCACCGGGACAGGGGCCACGAGCAGTACTTC.